These 21 T cell receptor beta chains were all obtained from the same sample, sequenced in a study of Ad26.COV2.S vaccination and SARS-CoV-2 variants. Treatment in this sample: around 19 received Ad26.COV2.S at low or high dose, single or two shots; roughly 5 received placebo; per-sample allocation not given. Sampling was performed 63 days after the first vaccine or placebo injection. Libraries were prepared by immunoSEQ multiplex PCR; TCRdb keeps only in-frame clonotypes and omits some of them. Altogether some 300,000 clones are present, about 82% being singletons, with the ten largest covering around 2.2%. The sample was peripheral blood, taken in a trial of Ad26.COV2.S vaccine versus placebo. The receptor source for this set is a person aged 18-60 years who received the Ad26.COV2.S COVID-19 vaccine or a placebo.

V gene TRBV11-3 combines with J gene TRBJ2-5; D unresolved. With 1 base removed from V and 2 bases from J, the gap between germline ends came to 8 bases. The CDR3 spans 14 residues. Germline CDR1 SGHNT, CDR2 YENEEA. In DNA form, the CDR3 reads TGTGCCAGCAGCTTAGCCGTAGGGCAAGAGACCCAGTACTTC. Translating it yields CASSLAVGQETQYF.

J is TRBJ1-2 and V is TRBV15; TRBD1 might be the D (5 bases). Trimming removed 5 bases from V and 3 bases from J, with 10 bases in between. From germline, CDR1 is LNHNV and CDR2 YYDKDF (reference sequence). This CDR3 region has 13 residues. Here the CDR3 reads CATSPGRDYGYTF. The DNA for the CDR3 is TGTGCCACCAGCCCAGGGAGGGACTATGGCTACACCTTC.

The chain uses TRBV27 and TRBJ2-7, with TRBD1 identical over 8 bases. The CDR3 spans 15 residues. The V gene's germline CDR1 is MNHEY and CDR2 SMNVEV (reference sequence). Trimming at V came to 3 bases and at J to 5 bases, leaving 9 bases not matched to a gene. CDR3 sequence (DNA): TGTGCCAGCAGTTTCCCGACAGGGGAAACGGACGAGCAGTACTTC. Translation gives CASSFPTGETDEQYF.

This sequence joins TRBV7-2 and TRBJ2-1; 8 bases match TRBD2. The germline V gene encodes CDR1 SGHTA and CDR2 FQGNSA. The CDR3 length is 17 residues. Germline trimming cut 5 bases from V and 6 bases from J; bases unmatched to any gene: 15. CDR3 DNA: TGTGCCAGCAGCAACCAGCGAATCGCGGGGGGTGGCAATGAGCAGTTCTTC. Amino acid sequence: CASSNQRIAGGGNEQFF.

The chain is built from TRBV27 and TRBJ1-5; D is possibly TRBD1 (6 bases). The germline V gene encodes CDR1 MNHEY and CDR2 SMNVEV (reference sequence). There are 14 residues in the CDR3. V was cut by 5 bases and J by 2 bases, with 10 bases left in between. CDR3 residues: CASSTRQGNQPQHF. The CDR3 DNA is TGTGCCAGCAGTACCCGACAGGGCAATCAGCCCCAGCATTTT.

The rearrangement joins TRBV6-5 to TRBJ2-5; D may be TRBD1 (5 bases). The CDR3 is made up of 13 amino acids. Trimming left V 6 bases short and J 9 bases short, with 17 bases between. Germline loops: CDR1 MNHEY, CDR2 SVGAGI. CDR3 bases: TGTGCCAGCAGCGAGCTCAACAGGATTCCCCAGTACTTC. This codes for CASSELNRIPQYF.

This sequence joins TRBV5-5 and TRBJ2-5, with 9 bases matching TRBD2. Unmatched junction bases numbered 8, after V lost 0 bases and J lost 2 bases. CDR1 is SGHKS and CDR2 is YYEKEE in the germline V gene (reference sequence). The CDR3 covers 17 residues. In nucleotides, the CDR3 is TGTGCCAGCAGCTTGGCCAGCCTAGCGGGGCCGCAAGAGACCCAGTACTTC. Its translation is CASSLASLAGPQETQYF.

The V and J genes are TRBV20-1 and TRBJ2-7; tentatively, D is TRBD1 (6 bases). The ends were cut back, 3 bases at V and 6 bases at J, with 12 bases in the middle. CDR1 is DFQATT and CDR2 is SNEGSKA in the germline V gene (reference sequence). The CDR3 has 12 amino acids. The CDR3 here is CSASGGRGEQYF. Here the CDR3 DNA reads TGCAGTGCTAGTGGTGGCAGGGGCGAGCAGTACTTC.

This clone occurred a few times. Other DNA sequences from this sample encode an identical CDR3 as well. This chain uses TRBV5-4 with TRBJ1-4; the D is unclear. CDR1 is SGHNT and CDR2 is YYREEE in the germline V gene (reference sequence). The CDR3 has 14 amino acids. V was trimmed by 2 bases and J by 0 bases, leaving 5 bases between them. The DNA of the CDR3 is TGTGCCAGCAGCTTACGAGCAACTAATGAAAAACTGTTTTTT. It is translated as CASSLRATNEKLFF.

There are a few counts of this clone. The chain employs TRBV18 and TRBJ1-1; the D is unclear. V was trimmed by 5 bases and J by 7 bases, leaving 8 bases between them. From germline, CDR1 is KGHSH and CDR2 LQKENI. The CDR3 spans 11 residues. The CDR3 DNA sequence: TGTGCCAGCTCAAAGATCAATGAAGCTTTCTTT. Protein: CASSKINEAFF.

The rearrangement links TRBV25-1 to TRBJ1-1; D gene uncertain. The CDR3 consists of 15 residues. Germline CDR1 and CDR2: MGHDK and SYGVNS. V shed 1 base and J shed 2 bases, with 11 bases lying between them. The CDR3 nucleotides are TGTGCCAGCAGTGAATTTAAAGGGAGAAACACTGAAGCTTTCTTT. Amino acids: CASSEFKGRNTEAFF.

The count of this clone is one. The V and J genes are TRBV5-8 and TRBJ2-3; D might be TRBD2 (5 bases). V dropped 2 bases and J dropped 6 bases, with 7 bases sitting between them. This CDR3 is 12 amino acids long. CDR1 is SGHTS, CDR2 YDEGEE, per germline. This chain's CDR3 is CASSFGGDTQYF. CDR3 DNA sequence: TGTGCCAGCAGCTTTGGCGGGGATACGCAGTATTTT.

The J gene is TRBJ1-2, the V gene TRBV3-1 (or the pseudogene TRBV3-2), with no clear D. This CDR3 has 11 residues. The germline V and J ends were trimmed by 1 base and 8 bases, with 5 bases remaining between them. Looked up from germline, CDR1 is LGHDT and CDR2 is YNNKEL (reference sequence). CDR3: CASSQALGYTF. The CDR3 bases are TGTGCCAGCAGCCAAGCCCTGGGCTACACCTTC.

The chain couples TRBV5-6 to TRBJ2-7; the D is unclear. In germline, CDR1 is SGHDT, CDR2 YYEEEE. The CDR3 sequence is 14 residues long. The V end was cut by 0 bases, the J end by 3 bases, with 10 bases between. The CDR3, as DNA: TGTGCCAGCAGCTTGGTAGGGAAGGACTACGAGCAGTACTTC. This translates into CASSLVGKDYEQYF.

The V gene is TRBV20-1, the J gene TRBJ2-3, with a weak D call TRBD1 (6 bases). Looked up from germline, CDR1 is DFQATT and CDR2 is SNEGSKA (reference sequence). The CDR3 runs 15 residues. Trimming pared 5 bases from V and 2 bases from J, leaving 17 bases between. This CDR3 is CSAGGQYLSTDTQYF. The CDR3 nucleotides read TGCAGTGCTGGTGGACAGTATTTGTCCACAGATACGCAGTATTTT.

This clone was detected only once. CDR3 region: CASRQGVESYEQYF. CDR3 nucleotides: TGTGCCAGCAGACAGGGTGTCGAGTCCTACGAGCAGTACTTC. The chain recombines TRBV6-5 with TRBJ2-7; possibly TRBD1 for D (6 bases). There are 14 residues in the CDR3. The germline gives CDR1 MNHEY, CDR2 SVGAGI. V was shortened by 6 bases and J by 1 base, with 13 bases between the two germline ends.

The chain has TRBV7-9 and TRBJ2-1, with 11 bases identical to TRBD2. The CDR3 has 17 residues. Germline V lookup: CDR1 SEHNR, CDR2 FQNEAQ (reference sequence). V dropped 1 base and J dropped 0; count of bases not matched to a gene: 2. CDR3 in amino acids: CASSLGLAGLSYNEQFF. The CDR3 DNA follows: TGTGCCAGCAGCTTAGGACTAGCGGGGCTCTCCTACAATGAGCAGTTCTTC.

V gene TRBV7-2 combines with J gene TRBJ2-7; 8 bases are a match to TRBD1. The CDR3 runs 14 residues. Germline V gene lookup returns CDR1 SGHTA and CDR2 FQGNSA. Unmatched junction bases numbered 9, after V lost 5 bases and J lost 6 bases. The DNA of the CDR3 is TGTGCCAGCAGCACCGGGACAGGCCCTCTCGAGCAGTACTTC. Its translation is CASSTGTGPLEQYF.

The gene calls are TRBV5-4 and TRBJ2-7; 7 bases align to TRBD2. The CDR3 loop spans 14 amino acids. Germline V gene lookup returns CDR1 SGHNT and CDR2 YYREEE (reference sequence). The trim removed 4 bases at V and 4 bases at J, leaving 8 bases unmatched. In DNA form, the CDR3 reads TGTGCCAGCAGCGGGTCGGCGGGGGATTACGAGCAGTACTTC. Its protein is CASSGSAGDYEQYF.

This clone was seen just once. The rearrangement uses TRBV27 and TRBJ2-1; D gene ambiguous. V was trimmed by 7 bases and J by 2 bases, leaving 12 bases between them. The CDR3 has 14 residues. The germline gives CDR1 MNHEY, CDR2 SMNVEV (reference sequence). The CDR3 loop reads CASTYAGPYNEQFF. The CDR3 nucleotides are TGTGCCAGCACCTACGCCGGTCCCTACAATGAGCAGTTCTTC.

This sequence joins TRBV28 and TRBJ1-2; D not certain. The CDR3 contains 13 residues. Germline V gives CDR1 MDHEN, CDR2 SYDVKM. V was shortened by 6 bases and J by 7 bases, with 15 bases between the two germline ends. The chain's CDR3 is CASSPQRDGGYTF. In DNA form, the CDR3 reads TGTGCCAGCAGCCCTCAAAGGGATGGTGGCTACACCTTC.